In its sample, the clone carrying this TCR beta chain was seen a few times. Libraries for TCR beta were made by quantitative 5'-RACE with molecular barcodes. A single record per CDR3 protein comes from TCRdb applying MiXCR to the 5' RACE reads. Here the sample spans 350,000 to 400,000 distinct CDR3 sequences, 20% being singletons. The CDR3 loop spans 15 amino acids. The V gene's germline CDR1 is ENHRY and CDR2 SYGVKD. V was pared by 2 bases and J by 8 bases, with 15 bases between. The data stem from a study of CD8 T cells in ankylosing spondylitis. The sequenced sample was blood, either unsorted or a sorted T cell fraction (not recorded which). This chain links TRBV10-3 with TRBJ1-4, with D perhaps matching TRBD1 (5 bases). The source is a male donor with ankylosing spondylitis or in good health (not recorded which). The CDR3 region is CAISEGGLNAEKLFF. The CDR3 DNA reads as TGTGCCATCAGTGAGGGGGGACTCAATGCGGAAAAACTGTTTTTT.